This T cell receptor (beta chain) was identified during a study of T cell responses to AZD1222 COVID-19 vaccine. With regard to this clone: Its cognate antigen is unknown.

Sequencing used immunoSEQ multiplex PCR; TCRdb keeps in-frame clones, though not all of them. Here the sample spans over 130,000 clones, around nine tenths being singletons. Looked up from germline, CDR1 is SNHLY and CDR2 is FYNNEI. J lost 8 bases, V lost 8 bases, and 9 bases had no gene match. This CDR3 region has 13 residues. Overall study results and limits: Reports indicate that nearly half of spike-specific TCRs are directed at unmutated variant regions. Just six people given AZD1222 tested seropositive at baseline.

The specimen comprised peripheral blood, sampled on day 0 of AZD1222 vaccination. The clonotype originates from an adult in good health. The V and J genes are TRBV2 and TRBJ2-1; 7 bases are shared with TRBD2. CDR3 bases: TGTGCCAGCGTCAAGGCGGGAGCAGATGAGCAGTTCTTC. Amino acids: CASVKAGADEQFF. Drawing the rest from reference TRBV2 and TRBJ2-1, the complete variable domain is EPEVTQTPSHQVTQMGQEVILRCVPISNHLYFYWYRQILGQKVEFLVSFYNNEISEKSEIFDDQFSVERPDGSNFTLKIRSTKLEDSAMYFCASVKAGADEQFFGPGTRLTVL.